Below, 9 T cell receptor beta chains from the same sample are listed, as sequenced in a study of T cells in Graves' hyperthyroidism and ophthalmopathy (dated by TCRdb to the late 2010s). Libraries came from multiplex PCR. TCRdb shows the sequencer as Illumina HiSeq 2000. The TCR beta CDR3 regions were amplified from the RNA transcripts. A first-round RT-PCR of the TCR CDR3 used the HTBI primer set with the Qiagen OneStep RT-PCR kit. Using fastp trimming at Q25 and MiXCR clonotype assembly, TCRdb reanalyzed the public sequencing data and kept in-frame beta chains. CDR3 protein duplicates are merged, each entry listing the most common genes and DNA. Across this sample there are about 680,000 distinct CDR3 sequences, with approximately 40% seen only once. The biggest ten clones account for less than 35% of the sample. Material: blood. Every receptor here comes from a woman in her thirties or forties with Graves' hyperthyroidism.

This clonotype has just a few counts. In DNA, the CDR3 is TGTGCCAGCAGCCGAGTGAGCGGGCGCCCGGAGGAAGCTTTCTTT. Residues: CASSRVSGRPEEAFF. The chain joins TRBV14 to TRBJ1-1; no clear D gene. The CDR3 consists of 15 residues. V lost 4 bases to trimming and J lost 8 bases, with 20 bases between them. Germline V gene lookup returns CDR1 SGHDN and CDR2 FVKESK.

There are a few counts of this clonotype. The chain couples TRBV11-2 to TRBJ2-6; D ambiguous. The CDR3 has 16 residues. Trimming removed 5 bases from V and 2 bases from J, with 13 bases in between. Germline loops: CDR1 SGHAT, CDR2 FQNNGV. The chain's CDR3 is CASSQNVSPGANVLTF. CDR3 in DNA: TGTGCCAGCAGCCAAAATGTCAGCCCTGGGGCCAACGTCCTGACTTTC.

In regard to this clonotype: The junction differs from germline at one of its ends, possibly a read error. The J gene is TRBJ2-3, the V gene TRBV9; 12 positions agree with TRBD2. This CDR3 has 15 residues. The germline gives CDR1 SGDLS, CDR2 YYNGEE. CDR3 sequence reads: CASSQDLTSGSEQYF. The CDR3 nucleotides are TGCGCCAGCAGCCAAGATCTGACTAGCGGGAGTGAGCAGTATTTT.

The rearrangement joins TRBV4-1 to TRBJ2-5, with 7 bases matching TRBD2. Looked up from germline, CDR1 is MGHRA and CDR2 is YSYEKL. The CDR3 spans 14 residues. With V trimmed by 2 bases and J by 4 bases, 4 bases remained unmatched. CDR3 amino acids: CASSQISGGETQYF. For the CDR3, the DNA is TGCGCCAGCAGCCAAATTTCGGGGGGAGAGACCCAGTACTTC.

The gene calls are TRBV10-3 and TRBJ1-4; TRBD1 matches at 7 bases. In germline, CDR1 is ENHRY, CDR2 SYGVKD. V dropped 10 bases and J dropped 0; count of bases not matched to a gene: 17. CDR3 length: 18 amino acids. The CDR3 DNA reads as TGTGCCAGCAGACGCCCCTGGGACAGCTCGTCAACTAATGAAAAACTGTTTTTT. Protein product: CASRRPWDSSSTNEKLFF.

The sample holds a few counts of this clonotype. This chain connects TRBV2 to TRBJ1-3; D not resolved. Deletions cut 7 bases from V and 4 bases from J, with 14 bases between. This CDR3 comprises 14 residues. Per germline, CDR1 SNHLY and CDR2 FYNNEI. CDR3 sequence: CASTKGSDGNTIYF. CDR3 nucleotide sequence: TGTGCCAGCACCAAAGGGTCAGACGGAAACACCATATATTTT. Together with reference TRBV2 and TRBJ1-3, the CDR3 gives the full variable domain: EPEVTQTPSHQVTQMGQEVILRCVPISNHLYFYWYRQILGQKVEFLVSFYNNEISEKSEIFDDQFSVERPDGSNFTLKIRSTKLEDSAMYFCASTKGSDGNTIYFGEGSWLTVV.

CDR3 DNA sequence: TGTGCCAGCAGCGTGCCAGGACTAGCGGGAGAAAAACTGTTTTTT. Its protein is CASSVPGLAGEKLFF. J is TRBJ1-4 and V is TRBV9; D not certain. V lost 2 bases to trimming and J lost 8 bases, with 16 bases between them. Germline assignment: CDR1 SGDLS and CDR2 YYNGEE. The CDR3 runs to 15 residues.

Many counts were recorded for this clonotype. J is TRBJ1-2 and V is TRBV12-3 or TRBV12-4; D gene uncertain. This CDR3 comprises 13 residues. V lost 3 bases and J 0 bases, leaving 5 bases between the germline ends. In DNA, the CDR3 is TGTGCCAGCAGTTTTAGGTCTAACTATGGCTACACCTTC. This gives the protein CASSFRSNYGYTF.

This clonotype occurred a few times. CDR3 protein: CASIHGVGVITGELFF. CDR3 coding DNA: TGTGCCAGCATCCACGGAGTGGGGGTGATCACCGGGGAGCTGTTTTTT. The rearrangement uses TRBV6-2 or TRBV6-3 and TRBJ2-2, with D possibly being TRBD1 or TRBD2 (5 bases each). CDR1 and CDR2 from the germline V gene are MNHEY and SVGEGT. Deletions cut 7 bases from V and 4 bases from J, with 19 bases between. The CDR3 is made up of 16 amino acids.